The present entry profiles one T cell receptor beta chain with its context. Its antigen is not known. The data are from a study of response to subunit inactivated influenza vaccine. Study results and limitations: The authors suggested that few new T cells are recruited per seasonal influenza vaccination.

TCRdb itself ran the RT-PCR reads through MiXCR, one entry per CDR3 protein. Of 500,000 to 600,000 distinct CDR3 sequences in the sample, 6.5% to 8% were seen once. CDR1 and CDR2 from the germline V gene are LNHDA and SQIVND (reference sequence). The CDR3 length is 16 residues. V gave up 6 bases and J gave up 10 bases; unmatched junction bases: 11. The sequence was collected from a man aged 45 to 75 who received an inactivated influenza vaccine. The sequenced sample was PBMCs from blood, obtained around 2 years after vaccination. The chain is built from TRBV19 and TRBJ2-1, with 14 bases lining up with TRBD2. The CDR3 DNA reads as TGTGCCAGTAGAAAGGAGGGACTAGCGGGAGCTTGGGAGCAGTTCTTC. This encodes CASRKEGLAGAWEQFF.